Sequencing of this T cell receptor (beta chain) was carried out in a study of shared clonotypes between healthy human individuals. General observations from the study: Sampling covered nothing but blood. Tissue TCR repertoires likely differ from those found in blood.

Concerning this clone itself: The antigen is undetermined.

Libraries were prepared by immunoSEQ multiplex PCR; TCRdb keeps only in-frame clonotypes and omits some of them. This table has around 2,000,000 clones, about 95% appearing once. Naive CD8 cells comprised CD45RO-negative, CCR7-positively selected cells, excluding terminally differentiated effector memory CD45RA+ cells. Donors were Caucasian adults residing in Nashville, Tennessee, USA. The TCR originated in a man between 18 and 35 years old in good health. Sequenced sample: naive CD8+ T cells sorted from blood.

The CDR3 sequence: CASSPNLLGEARSETQYF. CDR3 sequence (DNA): TGTGCCAGCTCACCAAACTTACTCGGGGAGGCCCGCTCGGAGACCCAGTACTTC. The chain recombines TRBV18 with TRBJ2-5, with D maybe TRBD2 (6 bases). CDR1 is KGHSH and CDR2 is LQKENI in the germline V gene. Trimming took off 2 bases at V and 5 bases at J, with 24 bases between the two ends. This CDR3 region has 18 residues.